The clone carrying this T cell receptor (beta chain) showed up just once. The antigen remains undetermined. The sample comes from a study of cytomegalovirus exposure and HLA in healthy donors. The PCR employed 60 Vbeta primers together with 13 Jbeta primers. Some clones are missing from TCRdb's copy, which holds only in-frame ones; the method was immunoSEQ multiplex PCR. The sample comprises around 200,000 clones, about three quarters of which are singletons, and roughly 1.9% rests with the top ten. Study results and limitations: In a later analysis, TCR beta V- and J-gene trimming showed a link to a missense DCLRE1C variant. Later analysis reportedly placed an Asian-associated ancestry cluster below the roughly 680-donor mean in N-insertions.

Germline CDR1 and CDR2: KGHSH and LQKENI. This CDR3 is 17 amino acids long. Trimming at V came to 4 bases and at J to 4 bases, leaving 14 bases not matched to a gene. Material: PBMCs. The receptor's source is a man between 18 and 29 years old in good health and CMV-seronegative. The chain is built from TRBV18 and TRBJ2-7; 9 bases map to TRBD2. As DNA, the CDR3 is TGTGCCAGCTCACAATTAGCGGGAGTAGAAGCGCCGTACGAGCAGTACTTC. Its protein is CASSQLAGVEAPYEQYF.